Included here is one T cell receptor (beta chain) sequence, with context. This CDR3 is 16 amino acids long. CDR1 and CDR2 from the germline V gene are LGHNA and YSLEER. Trimming removed 0 bases from V and 9 bases from J; junction bases left unmatched: 3. The method was immunoSEQ multiplex PCR; TCRdb's version includes in-frame clones alone and lacks a portion of them. The profile shows a few hundred thousand clones, roughly 90% of them singletons. The data were taken from a study of blood T cell repertoires in COVID-19. This sequence originates from a young woman with COVID-19, enrolled during active disease. The chain carries TRBV4-3 and TRBJ2-1; 15 bases are a match to TRBD2. Sequenced sample: peripheral blood. The CDR3 sequence: CASSQEGLAGGGEQFF. The CDR3 coding sequence is TGCGCCAGCAGCCAAGAGGGACTAGCGGGAGGAGGTGAGCAGTTCTTC.